These 26 T cell receptor beta chains were all obtained from the same sample, sequenced in a study of graft-versus-host responses after intestinal transplantation. Sequenced by immunoSEQ multiplex PCR; TCRdb stores in-frame clones only, minus some. The sample holds about 64,000 clones, 90% seen once. Antigen specificity for these receptors is unknown. This sample comprised unstimulated CD8+ T cells sorted from spleen or lymph node cells, obtained before transplant. The receptor set was obtained from a human donor who was the organ donor for an intestinal transplant.

The chain recombines TRBV7-8 with TRBJ2-5, with D unresolved. V was trimmed by 1 base and J by 4 bases, leaving 16 bases between them. The CDR3 contains 16 residues. Germline values: CDR1 SGHVS, CDR2 FQNEAQ. CDR3 bases: TGTGCCAGCAGCTTAGGGTTTGTTTGGGCGAGAGAGACCCAGTACTTC. This translates into CASSLGFVWARETQYF.

J is TRBJ2-7 and V is TRBV5-6; D possibly corresponds to TRBD1 (6 bases). Trimming took 0 bases from V and 2 from J, leaving 6 bases between them. Germline loops: CDR1 SGHDT, CDR2 YYEEEE. This CDR3 is 13 amino acids long. The CDR3 bases are TGTGCCAGCAGCTTGGGGGACACCTACGAGCAGTACTTC. This encodes CASSLGDTYEQYF.

The chain is built from TRBV9 and TRBJ2-3; D not resolved. Per germline, CDR1 SGDLS and CDR2 YYNGEE. This CDR3 is 15 amino acids long. V was cut by 1 base and J by 0 bases, with 9 bases left in between. The CDR3 loop reads CASSVTSESTDTQYF. CDR3 sequence (DNA): TGTGCCAGCAGCGTAACCAGCGAGAGCACAGATACGCAGTATTTT. Supplemented by reference TRBV9 and TRBJ2-3, the full variable domain reads DSGVTQTPKHLITATGQRVTLRCSPRSGDLSVYWYQQSLDQGLQFLIQYYNGEERAKGNILERFSAQQFPDLHSELNLSSLELGDSALYFCASSVTSESTDTQYFGPGTRLTVL.

The V call is TRBV18, the J call TRBJ2-1; D not resolved. V was trimmed by 4 bases and J by 10 bases, leaving 8 bases between them. Germline V gene lookup returns CDR1 KGHSH and CDR2 LQKENI. CDR3 length: 11 amino acids. The CDR3 loop reads CASSLLREQFF. The CDR3 DNA sequence: TGTGCCAGCTCACTCCTACGGGAGCAGTTCTTC.

The V and J genes are TRBV7-9 and TRBJ1-1; TRBD1 matches at 8 bases. From germline, CDR1 is SEHNR and CDR2 FQNEAQ (reference sequence). The ends lost 5 bases at V and 7 bases at J; junction bases unmatched: 15. The CDR3 is 16 residues long. The CDR3 DNA reads TGTGCCAGCAGCCAGCCAGTAACAGGGGGGACGGGTGAAGCTTTCTTT. This gives the protein CASSQPVTGGTGEAFF.

This chain uses TRBV1 with TRBJ2-1; the table's D call of TRBD2 was not tested on the DNA. TRBV1 is deemed a pseudogene. The CDR3 covers 18 residues. The CDR3 sequence is CTSSSSYTPSGRRREQFF. The CDR3 bases are TGCACCAGCAGCTCTTCATATACTCCTAGCGGGAGAAGGAGGGAGCAGTTCTTC.

The gene calls are TRBV30 and TRBJ2-1, with no clear D. Germline lookup yields CDR1 GTSNPN and CDR2 SVGIG (reference sequence). Trimming took off 4 bases at V and 7 bases at J, with 14 bases between the two ends. CDR3 length: 13 residues. The chain's CDR3 is CAWTNPWRNEQFF. The CDR3 nucleotides read TGTGCCTGGACCAACCCCTGGAGAAATGAGCAGTTCTTC.

The rearrangement uses TRBV5-4 and TRBJ2-2; 10 bases are shared with TRBD2. Germline CDR1 and CDR2: SGHNT and YYREEE (reference sequence). CDR3 length equals 17 residues. Germline trimming cut 4 bases from V and 7 bases from J; bases unmatched to any gene: 13. As DNA, the CDR3 is TGTGCCAGCAGCCGCGAGCGGGAGGGCCACGGGGGCGGGGAGCTGTTTTTT. Residues: CASSREREGHGGGELFF.

Points on this clone: The junction differs from germline at one of its ends, possibly a read error. CDR3: CASSSRSGTGNYGHTF. CDR3 coding DNA: TGTGCCAGCAGCTCAAGATCCGGGACAGGGAACTATGGCCACACCTTC. The chain joins TRBV7-9 to TRBJ1-2; 9 bases are shared with TRBD1. The germline V gene has CDR1 SEHNR and CDR2 FQNEAQ (reference sequence). CDR3 size: 16 residues.

CDR3 region: CASSLVVSGNGNTIYF. DNA for the CDR3: TGTGCCAGCAGCTTGGTGGTGTCCGGGAATGGAAACACCATATATTTT. J is TRBJ1-3 and V is TRBV5-8; D not certain. CDR3 length: 16 amino acids. Trimming shortened V by 0 bases and J by 3 bases, and 13 bases separated the two germline ends. In germline, CDR1 is SGHTS, CDR2 YDEGEE. Full variable domain (outside the CDR3, taken from reference TRBV5-8 and TRBJ1-3): EAGVTQSPTHLIKTRGQQATLRCSPISGHTSVYWYQQALGLGLQFLLWYDEGEERNRGNFPPRFSGRQFPNYSSELNVNALELEDSALYLCASSLVVSGNGNTIYFGEGSWLTVV.

The chain recombines TRBV28 with TRBJ1-1; D unclear. Trimming took 6 bases from V and 3 from J, leaving 8 bases between them. CDR1 and CDR2 (germline): MDHEN, SYDVKM. This CDR3 contains 12 residues. CDR3 in amino acids: CASRASYTEAFF. CDR3 nucleotides: TGTGCCAGCAGGGCATCTTACACTGAAGCTTTCTTT. The variable domain in full, with the rest retrieved from reference TRBV28 and TRBJ1-1, is DVKVTQSSRYLVKRTGEKVFLECVQDMDHENMFWYRQDPGLGLRLIYFSYDVKMKEKGDIPEGYSVSREKKERFSLILESASTNQTSMYLCASRASYTEAFFGQGTRLTVV.

This clone has a single count. The chain uses TRBV10-2 and TRBJ1-1; 11 nucleotides line up with TRBD1. Trimming at V came to 8 bases and at J to 4 bases, leaving 0 bases not matched to a gene. The CDR3 consists of 12 residues. Germline CDR1 and CDR2: WSHSY and SAAADI. This CDR3 reads CASGTGGTEAFF. The CDR3 DNA reads as TGCGCCAGCGGGACAGGGGGCACTGAAGCTTTCTTT.

This sequence joins TRBV19 and TRBJ1-5; TRBD1 agrees at 10 bases. The CDR3 is 14 amino acids. Germline V CDR1 and CDR2: LNHDA, SQIVND (reference sequence). V was clipped by 6 bases and J by 4 bases; unmatched bases: 3. The CDR3 here is CASSRTGGNQPQHF. As DNA, the CDR3 is TGTGCCAGTAGCAGGACAGGGGGGAATCAGCCCCAGCATTTT.

The chain recombines TRBV7-9 with TRBJ2-5, with D possibly being TRBD2 (6 bases). The CDR3 extends over 15 amino acids. The V end lost 1 base, the J end lost 4 bases, and 13 bases lay between the germline ends. Germline V gene sequence: CDR1 SEHNR, CDR2 FQNEAQ (reference sequence). The CDR3 coding sequence is TGTGCCAGCAGCTTAGTGACCGGCGGGATAGAGACCCAGTACTTC. This sequence encodes CASSLVTGGIETQYF.

The V and J genes are TRBV28 and TRBJ1-5; 10 bases are a match to TRBD1. The V and J ends lost 8 bases and 0 bases, in that order; junction bases with no gene match: 10. The CDR3 loop spans 17 amino acids. Germline V lookup: CDR1 MDHEN, CDR2 SYDVKM. CDR3 amino acids: CASLRDRGTYSNQPQHF. The CDR3 DNA follows: TGTGCCAGCCTGAGGGACAGGGGAACGTATAGCAATCAGCCCCAGCATTTT.

This rearrangement joins TRBV5-5 to TRBJ1-5; 7 nucleotides agree with TRBD1. This CDR3 has 16 residues. Per the germline V gene, CDR1 is SGHKS and CDR2 is YYEKEE (reference sequence). Trimming took 3 bases from V and 5 from J; bases not matched to a gene: 11. The CDR3 is CASSSTSRQGDQPQHF. CDR3 DNA: TGTGCCAGCAGCTCTACCTCCCGACAGGGCGATCAGCCCCAGCATTTT.

The J gene is TRBJ2-3, the V gene TRBV7-6; TRBD2 agrees at 8 bases. This CDR3 region has 18 residues. Trimming cost V 1 base and J 0 bases; bases outside gene matches: 9. Germline V CDR1 and CDR2: SGHVS, FNYEAQ. CDR3 in DNA: TGTGCCAGCAGCTTAGTATTGGCTAGCGGGTATAGCACAGATACGCAGTATTTT. This sequence encodes CASSLVLASGYSTDTQYF.

The V gene is TRBV28, the J gene TRBJ1-5, with D perhaps matching TRBD1 (6 bases). Trimming stripped 5 bases from V and 7 bases from J, with 12 bases between. Germline loops: CDR1 MDHEN, CDR2 SYDVKM. The CDR3 length is 13 residues. This CDR3 reads CASSLGGDQPQHF. CDR3 nucleotides: TGTGCCAGCAGTCTAGGGGGGGACCAGCCCCAGCATTTT.

The table lists this clone with a few counts. The chain uses TRBV4-1 and TRBJ1-4; D is unclear. CDR1 is MGHRA, CDR2 YSYEKL, per germline. Trimming left V 4 bases short and J 8 bases short, with 20 bases between. The CDR3 is made up of 16 amino acids. The CDR3 DNA reads TGCGCCAGCAGCCCTCCTACCTGGCCGGGAGCCGAAAAACTGTTTTTT. The encoded protein is CASSPPTWPGAEKLFF.

This chain connects TRBV19 to TRBJ2-1, with D possibly matching TRBD2 (7 bases). Trimming left V 7 bases short and J 8 bases short, with 21 bases between. The CDR3 spans 15 residues. The germline CDR1 and CDR2 sequences are LNHDA and SQIVND (reference sequence). CDR3 nucleotides: TGTGCCAGTACCCCCCTGGGGGGGGCAGGAGATGAGCAGTTCTTC. Translating gives CASTPLGGAGDEQFF.

This sequence joins TRBV27 and TRBJ1-5; TRBD1 agrees at 8 bases. The CDR3 covers 15 residues. Germline V lookup: CDR1 MNHEY, CDR2 SMNVEV (reference sequence). The V gene end was trimmed by 3 bases and the J gene end by 6 bases; junction bases not matched to a gene: 7. CDR3 DNA sequence: TGTGCCAGCAGTTTTGGCAGGGGGCGCGTTCAGCCCCAGCATTTT. It yields the protein CASSFGRGRVQPQHF.

This chain connects TRBV19 to TRBJ2-7; 9 bases map to TRBD1. This CDR3 is 17 amino acids long. The trim removed 4 bases at V and 2 bases at J, leaving 12 bases unmatched. In germline, CDR1 is LNHDA, CDR2 SQIVND (reference sequence). CDR3 region: CASSTTGGGLGAYEQYF. CDR3 nucleotide sequence: TGTGCCAGTAGTACAACAGGGGGCGGGTTGGGAGCCTACGAGCAGTACTTC.

This clone was detected a few times. V gene TRBV30 combines with J gene TRBJ2-7; 7 bases line up with TRBD2. The CDR3 is made up of 14 amino acids. After removal of 1 base from V and 4 bases from J, the junction contained 7 bases not matched to a gene. Germline V CDR1 and CDR2: GTSNPN, SVGIG (reference sequence). CDR3 sequence reads: CAWSGTRLGYEQYF. The CDR3 coding sequence is TGTGCCTGGAGTGGGACTAGATTGGGGTACGAGCAGTACTTC. Supplemented by reference TRBV30 and TRBJ2-7, the full variable domain reads SQTIHQWPATLVQPVGSPLSLECTVEGTSNPNLYWYRQAAGRGLQLLFYSVGIGQISSEVPQNLSASRPQDRQFILSSKKLLLSDSGFYLCAWSGTRLGYEQYFGPGTRLTVT.

This sequence joins TRBV7-6 and TRBJ2-7; 9 nucleotides align to TRBD1. This CDR3 is built from 19 residues. The germline CDR1 and CDR2 sequences are SGHVS and FNYEAQ. Trimming removed 3 bases from V and 3 bases from J; junction bases left unmatched: 18. The chain's CDR3 is CASSLGLGGTGQVLYEQYF. The CDR3 region has the DNA TGTGCCAGCAGCTTGGGCCTAGGCGGGACAGGGCAAGTCCTCTACGAGCAGTACTTC.

V usage is TRBV5-1 and J usage is TRBJ2-7; TRBD1 is a possible D gene (6 bases). CDR1 and CDR2 from the germline V gene are SGHRS and YFSETQ. The CDR3 is 12 residues long. The V gene lost 4 bases and the J gene lost 4 bases, with 9 bases spanning the gap. CDR3 region: CASSPGQYEQYF. The CDR3 DNA is TGCGCCAGCAGCCCCGGACAGTACGAGCAGTACTTC.

This clone was found a few times. CDR3 bases: TGTGCCAGTAGTATAGATGGGACAGGCCCCAATCAGCCCCAGCATTTT. Residues: CASSIDGTGPNQPQHF. V and J are TRBV19 and TRBJ1-5; 8 nucleotides agree with TRBD1. Germline loops: CDR1 LNHDA, CDR2 SQIVND (reference sequence). The V and J ends lost 0 bases and 3 bases, in that order; junction bases with no gene match: 4. This CDR3 region has 16 residues.